The 15 T cell receptor beta chains below all came from one sample that was sequenced in a study of blood T cells in healthy people across ages. Together with a sample-barcoded 5' primer, a J-beta primer mix was included in a second PCR lasting roughly 6 to 12 cycles. Using its own MiXCR run on the 5' RACE reads, TCRdb lists one record per CDR3 protein. The profile covers about 640,000 distinct CDR3 sequences, with approximately 50% appearing a single time and 35% to 40% taken by the ten largest. The specimen sequenced was blood. These receptors originate from a man aged 60 to 75 in good health.

This clonotype was detected once. The rearrangement joins TRBV5-1 to TRBJ1-4; D not resolved. The V gene lost 4 bases and the J gene lost 7 bases, with 17 bases spanning the gap. Germline V gene lookup returns CDR1 SGHRS and CDR2 YFSETQ. There are 15 residues in the CDR3. CDR3 DNA: TGCGCCAGCAGCGCTGCCGCGGGTTGGAGTGAAAAACTGTTTTTT. This gives the protein CASSAAAGWSEKLFF.

This chain uses TRBV4-2 with TRBJ2-7; D ambiguous. Trimming cost V 0 bases and J 5 bases, with 8 bases left between them. Germline CDR1 LGHNA, CDR2 YNFKEQ. The CDR3 covers 13 residues. The CDR3 here is CASSQEVRNEQYF. Here the CDR3 DNA reads TGTGCCAGCAGCCAAGAAGTCAGGAACGAGCAGTACTTC.

V and J are TRBV10-1 and TRBJ2-1, with D tentatively TRBD1 (5 bases). V was shortened by 2 bases and J by 6 bases, with 14 bases between the two germline ends. The CDR3 is made up of 15 amino acids. Germline V gene lookup returns CDR1 WNHNN and CDR2 SYGVQD (reference sequence). CDR3 amino acids: CASSEGARSVNEQFF. As DNA, the CDR3 is TGCGCCAGCAGTGAGGGGGCTCGGTCGGTCAATGAGCAGTTCTTC.

The gene calls are TRBV3-1 and TRBJ2-4, with unresolved D. The CDR3 spans 17 residues. The germline gives CDR1 LGHDT, CDR2 YNNKEL (reference sequence). Trimming shortened V by 1 base and J by 1 base, and 14 bases separated the two germline ends. CDR3 sequence reads: CASSQGQGISAKNIQYF. The CDR3 DNA reads TGTGCCAGCAGCCAAGGTCAAGGGATATCGGCCAAAAACATTCAGTACTTC.

The rearrangement joins TRBV7-9 to TRBJ1-2, with D uncertain. Deletions cut 4 bases from V and 5 bases from J, with 14 bases between. From germline, CDR1 is SEHNR and CDR2 FQNEAQ (reference sequence). CDR3 length: 14 amino acids. The CDR3 DNA is TGTGCCAGCAGCTCGGGAGGTCTAGGATATGGCTACACCTTC. This sequence encodes CASSSGGLGYGYTF. Using reference TRBV7-9 and TRBJ1-2 for the parts outside the CDR3, the full variable domain is DTGVSQNPRHKITKRGQNVTFRCDPISEHNRLYWYRQTLGQGPEFLTYFQNEAQLEKSRLLSDRFSAERPKGSFSTLEIQRTEQGDSAMYLCASSSGGLGYGYTFGSGTRLTVV.

This clonotype has only one observation. This sequence joins TRBV9 and TRBJ2-5, with TRBD1 identical over 8 bases. There are 14 residues in the CDR3. The V gene's germline CDR1 is SGDLS and CDR2 YYNGEE. Trimming cost V 4 bases and J 3 bases; bases outside gene matches: 5. In nucleotides, the CDR3 is TGTGCCAGCAGCTCCCAGACAGGGGAAGAGACCCAGTACTTC. Protein product: CASSSQTGEETQYF.

The V and J genes are TRBV25-1 and TRBJ1-2, with unresolved D. Trimming removed 0 bases from V and 6 bases from J, with 14 bases in between. This CDR3 comprises 15 residues. The germline V gene encodes CDR1 MGHDK and CDR2 SYGVNS. The chain's CDR3 is CASSEYPAPPDGYTF. CDR3 nucleotide sequence: TGTGCCAGCAGTGAATATCCGGCTCCGCCCGATGGCTACACCTTC.

The chain is built from TRBV20-1 and TRBJ2-7; possibly TRBD2 for D (6 bases). The CDR3 totals 14 residues. Germline CDR1 is DFQATT and CDR2 is SNEGSKA (reference sequence). V was trimmed by 4 bases and J by 0 bases, leaving 13 bases between them. CDR3 nucleotide sequence: TGCAGTGCTATAAAGGGAGGTAGCTCCTACGAGCAGTACTTC. This translates into CSAIKGGSSYEQYF.

This clonotype has a handful of counts. The chain employs TRBV4-2 and TRBJ2-1; D may be TRBD1 (6 bases). The CDR3 loop spans 15 amino acids. The germline CDR1 and CDR2 sequences are LGHNA and YNFKEQ. The V gene lost 3 bases and the J gene lost 8 bases, with 17 bases spanning the gap. The CDR3 nucleotides are TGTGCCAGCAGCCAGAGCCCTATGGGGGCTTATGAGCAGTTCTTC. This codes for CASSQSPMGAYEQFF.

The chain joins TRBV3-1 to TRBJ2-1; possible D gene TRBD2, 5 bases. Between the trimmed V and J ends, which lost 2 bases and 1 base, there was a span of 15 bases. The germline V gene encodes CDR1 LGHDT and CDR2 YNNKEL (reference sequence). This CDR3 has 17 amino acids. The CDR3 region is CASSQMAGRVSYNEQFF. The CDR3, as DNA: TGTGCCAGCAGCCAAATGGCTGGGAGAGTTTCCTACAATGAGCAGTTCTTC.

The chain links TRBV28 to TRBJ2-7; D not certain. TRBJ2-5 explains the end of the DNA better; the J call may be wrong. CDR1 is MDHEN, CDR2 SYDVKM, per germline. The length of the CDR3 is 13 residues. The CDR3 DNA is TGTGCCAGCAACCAGCGCACAAGCGAGACCCAGTACTTC. As protein: CASNQRTSETQYF.

This clonotype occurred once. The CDR3 sequence is CASSSLGVETQYF. The CDR3, as DNA: TGTGCCAGTAGTAGCTTGGGGGTTGAGACCCAGTACTTC. V gene TRBV19 combines with J gene TRBJ2-5, with D possibly called TRBD1 or TRBD2 (5 bases each). V lost 4 bases, J lost 5 bases, and 11 bases lay in between. Germline CDR1 LNHDA, CDR2 SQIVND (reference sequence). The CDR3 has 13 residues.

V and J are TRBV12-3 or TRBV12-4 and TRBJ2-1, with D perhaps matching TRBD2 (5 bases). Trimming cost V 8 bases and J 6 bases, with 20 bases left between them. The CDR3 spans 15 residues. Here the CDR3 DNA reads TGTGCCAGCCTAGCTAGAATAGCGCCCATCAATGAGCAGTTCTTC. The encoded protein is CASLARIAPINEQFF.

This chain connects TRBV10-1 to TRBJ2-4; D is perhaps TRBD1 (7 bases). Germline CDR1 WNHNN, CDR2 SYGVQD (reference sequence). V was trimmed by 0 bases and J by 7 bases, leaving 13 bases between them. The CDR3 runs 15 residues. CDR3 DNA: TGCGCCAGCAGTGAGTCGACTCAGGGGGGCAACATTCAGTACTTC. Residues: CASSESTQGGNIQYF.

This chain uses TRBV4-1 with TRBJ2-3, with 14 bases that match TRBD2. The CDR3 spans 18 residues. With 4 bases clipped from V and 6 bases from J, the junction kept 12 bases outside the gene matches. The germline gives CDR1 MGHRA, CDR2 YSYEKL. The CDR3 DNA reads as TGCGCCAGCAGCCCAGGACTAGCGGGGGGAGGTCACGTGGATACGCAGTATTTT. This encodes CASSPGLAGGGHVDTQYF.